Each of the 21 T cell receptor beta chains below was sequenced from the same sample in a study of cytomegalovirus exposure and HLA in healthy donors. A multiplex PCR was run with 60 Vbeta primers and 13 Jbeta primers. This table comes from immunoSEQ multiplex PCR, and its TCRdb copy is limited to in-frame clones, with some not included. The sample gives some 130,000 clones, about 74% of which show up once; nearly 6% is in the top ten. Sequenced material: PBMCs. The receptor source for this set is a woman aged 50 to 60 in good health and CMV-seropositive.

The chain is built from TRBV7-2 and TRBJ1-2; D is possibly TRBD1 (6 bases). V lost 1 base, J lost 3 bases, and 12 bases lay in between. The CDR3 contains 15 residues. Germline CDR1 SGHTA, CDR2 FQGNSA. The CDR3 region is CASSLDRAGDYGYTF. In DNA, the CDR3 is TGTGCCAGCAGCTTAGACAGGGCTGGGGACTATGGCTACACCTTC.

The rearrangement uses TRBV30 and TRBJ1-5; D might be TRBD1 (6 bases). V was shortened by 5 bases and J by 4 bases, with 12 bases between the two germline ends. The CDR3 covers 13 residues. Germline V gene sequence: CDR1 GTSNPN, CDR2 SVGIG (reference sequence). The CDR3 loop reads CAWGTRGNQPQHF. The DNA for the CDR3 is TGTGCCTGGGGGACAAGGGGAAATCAGCCCCAGCATTTT.

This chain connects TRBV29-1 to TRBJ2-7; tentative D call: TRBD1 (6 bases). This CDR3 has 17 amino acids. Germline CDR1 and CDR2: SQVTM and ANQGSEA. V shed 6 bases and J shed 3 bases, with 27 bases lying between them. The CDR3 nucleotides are TGCAGCGTCCGACGTAACAATAGGGTGAGGGGGAACTACGAGCAGTACTTC. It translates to CSVRRNNRVRGNYEQYF.

The CDR3 loop is CASSSQGIGELFF. The CDR3 coding sequence is TGTGCCAGCAGCTCTCAGGGGATCGGGGAGCTGTTTTTT. The V gene is TRBV11-3, the J gene TRBJ2-2; D possibly corresponds to TRBD1 (6 bases). Deletions cut 4 bases from V and 7 bases from J, with 10 bases between. This CDR3 is 13 amino acids long. In germline, CDR1 is SGHNT, CDR2 YENEEA.

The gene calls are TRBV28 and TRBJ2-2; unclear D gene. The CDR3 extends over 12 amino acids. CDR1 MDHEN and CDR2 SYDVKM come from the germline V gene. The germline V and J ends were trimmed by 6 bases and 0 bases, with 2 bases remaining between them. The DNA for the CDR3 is TGTGCCAGCAGCACGAACACCGGGGAGCTGTTTTTT. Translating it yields CASSTNTGELFF.

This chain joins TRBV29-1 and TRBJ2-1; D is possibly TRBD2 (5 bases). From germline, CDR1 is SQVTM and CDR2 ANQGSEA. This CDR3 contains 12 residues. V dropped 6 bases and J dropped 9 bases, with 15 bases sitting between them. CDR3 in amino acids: CSVRRSAVEQFF. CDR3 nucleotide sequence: TGCAGCGTCCGAAGGTCAGCGGTTGAGCAGTTCTTC.

The CDR3 nucleotides are TGTGCCACCAGCAGAGATAGGGAGGGGCCCCAGCATTTT. This gives the protein CATSRDREGPQHF. V is TRBV15 and J is TRBJ1-5, with D uncertain. This CDR3 has 13 residues. Per the germline V gene, CDR1 is LNHNV and CDR2 is YYDKDF (reference sequence). Between the trimmed V and J ends, which lost 0 bases and 9 bases, there was a span of 9 bases.

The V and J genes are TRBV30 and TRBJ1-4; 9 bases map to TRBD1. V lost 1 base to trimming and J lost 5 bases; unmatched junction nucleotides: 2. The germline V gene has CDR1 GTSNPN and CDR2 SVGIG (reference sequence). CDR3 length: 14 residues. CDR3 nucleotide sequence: TGTGCCTGGAGTGGGACAGGGGCAAATGAAAAACTGTTTTTT. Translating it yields CAWSGTGANEKLFF.

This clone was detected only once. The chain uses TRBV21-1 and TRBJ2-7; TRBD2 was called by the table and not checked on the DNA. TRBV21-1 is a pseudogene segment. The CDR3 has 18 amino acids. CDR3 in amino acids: CASSKVDIRDGDDYEQYF. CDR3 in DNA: TGTGCCAGCAGCAAAGTAGATATCCGGGATGGAGATGACTACGAGCAGTACTTC.

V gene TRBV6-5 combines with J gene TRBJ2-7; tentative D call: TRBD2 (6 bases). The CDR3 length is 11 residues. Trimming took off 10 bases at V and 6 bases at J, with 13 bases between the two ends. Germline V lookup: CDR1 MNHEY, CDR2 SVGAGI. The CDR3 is CATTGGGEQYF. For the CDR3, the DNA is TGTGCCACCACTGGGGGAGGCGAGCAGTACTTC.

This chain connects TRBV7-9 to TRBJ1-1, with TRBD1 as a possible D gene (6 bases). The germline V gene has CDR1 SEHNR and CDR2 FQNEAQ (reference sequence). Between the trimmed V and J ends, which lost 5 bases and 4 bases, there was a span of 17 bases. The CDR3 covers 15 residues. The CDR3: CASSPLGAESTEAFF. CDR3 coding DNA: TGTGCCAGCAGCCCCCTGGGGGCCGAGAGCACTGAAGCTTTCTTT. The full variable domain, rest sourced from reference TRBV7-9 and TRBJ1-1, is DTGVSQNPRHKITKRGQNVTFRCDPISEHNRLYWYRQTLGQGPEFLTYFQNEAQLEKSRLLSDRFSAERPKGSFSTLEIQRTEQGDSAMYLCASSPLGAESTEAFFGQGTRLTVV.

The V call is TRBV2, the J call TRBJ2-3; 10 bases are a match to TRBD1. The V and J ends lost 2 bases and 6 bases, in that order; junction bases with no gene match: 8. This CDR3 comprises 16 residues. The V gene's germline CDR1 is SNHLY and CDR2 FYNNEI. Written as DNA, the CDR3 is TGTGCCAGCAGTGAAACGCGACAGGGGGCAGGGGATACGCAGTATTTT. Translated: CASSETRQGAGDTQYF. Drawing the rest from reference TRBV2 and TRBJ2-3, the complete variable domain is EPEVTQTPSHQVTQMGQEVILRCVPISNHLYFYWYRQILGQKVEFLVSFYNNEISEKSEIFDDQFSVERPDGSNFTLKIRSTKLEDSAMYFCASSETRQGAGDTQYFGPGTRLTVL.

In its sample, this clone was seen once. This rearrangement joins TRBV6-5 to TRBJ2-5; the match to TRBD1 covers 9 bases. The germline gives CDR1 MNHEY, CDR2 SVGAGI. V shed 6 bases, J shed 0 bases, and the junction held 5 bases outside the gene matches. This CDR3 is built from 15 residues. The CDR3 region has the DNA TGTGCCAGCAGCTGGACAGGGGATTACCAAGAGACCCAGTACTTC. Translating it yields CASSWTGDYQETQYF.

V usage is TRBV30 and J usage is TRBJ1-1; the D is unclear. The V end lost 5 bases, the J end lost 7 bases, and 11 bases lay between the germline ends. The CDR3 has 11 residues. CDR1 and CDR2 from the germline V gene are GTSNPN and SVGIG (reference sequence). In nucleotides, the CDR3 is TGTGCCTGGGGGTCGGAGGGTGAAGCTTTCTTT. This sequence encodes CAWGSEGEAFF. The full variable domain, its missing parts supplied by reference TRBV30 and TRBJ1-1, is SQTIHQWPATLVQPVGSPLSLECTVEGTSNPNLYWYRQAAGRGLQLLFYSVGIGQISSEVPQNLSASRPQDRQFILSSKKLLLSDSGFYLCAWGSEGEAFFGQGTRLTVV.

The CDR3 nucleotides are TGTGCCATCAGTGAGGACAGGGCGATTGGACTAAACACTGAAGCTTTCTTT. As protein: CAISEDRAIGLNTEAFF. The chain combines TRBV10-3 with TRBJ1-1; TRBD1 agrees at 7 bases. The CDR3 has 17 amino acids. The V and J ends lost 2 bases and 2 bases, in that order; junction bases with no gene match: 11. Germline-derived CDR1 and CDR2 are ENHRY and SYGVKD.

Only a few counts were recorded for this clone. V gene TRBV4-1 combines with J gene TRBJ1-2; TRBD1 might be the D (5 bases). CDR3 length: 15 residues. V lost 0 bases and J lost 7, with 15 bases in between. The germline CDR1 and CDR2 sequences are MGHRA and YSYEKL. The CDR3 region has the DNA TGCGCCAGCAGCCAAGATGCAGGGCTTATCGCTGGCTACACCTTC. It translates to CASSQDAGLIAGYTF.

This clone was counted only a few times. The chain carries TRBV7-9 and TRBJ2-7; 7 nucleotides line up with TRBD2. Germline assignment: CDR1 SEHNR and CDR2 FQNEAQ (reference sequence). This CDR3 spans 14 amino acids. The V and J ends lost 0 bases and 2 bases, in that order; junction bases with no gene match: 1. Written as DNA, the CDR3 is TGTGCCAGCAGCTTAGCTGGGGGGGCCTACGAGCAGTACTTC. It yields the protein CASSLAGGAYEQYF.

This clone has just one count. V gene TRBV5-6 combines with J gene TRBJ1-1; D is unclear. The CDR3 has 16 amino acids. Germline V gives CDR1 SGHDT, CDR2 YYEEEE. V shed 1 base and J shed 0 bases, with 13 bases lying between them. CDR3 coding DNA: TGTGCCAGCAGCTTGCGCGCGGGGATCATGAACACTGAAGCTTTCTTT. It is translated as CASSLRAGIMNTEAFF. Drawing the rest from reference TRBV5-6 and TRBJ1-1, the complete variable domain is DAGVTQSPTHLIKTRGQQVTLRCSPKSGHDTVSWYQQALGQGPQFIFQYYEEEERQRGNFPDRFSGHQFPNYSSELNVNALLLGDSALYLCASSLRAGIMNTEAFFGQGTRLTVV.

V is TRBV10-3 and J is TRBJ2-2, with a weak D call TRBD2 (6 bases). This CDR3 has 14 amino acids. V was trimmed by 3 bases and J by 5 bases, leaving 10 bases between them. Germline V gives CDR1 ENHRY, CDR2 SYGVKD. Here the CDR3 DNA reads TGTGCCATCAGTGATCGGGAGCGGACCGGGGAGCTGTTTTTT. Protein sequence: CAISDRERTGELFF.

The CDR3 protein is CASRPDSSSYNEQFF. The CDR3 coding sequence is TGCGCCAGCAGACCAGACAGTAGCTCCTACAATGAGCAGTTCTTC. This chain connects TRBV5-1 to TRBJ2-1; D may be TRBD1 (5 bases). Trimming took 5 bases from V and 0 from J, leaving 12 bases between them. CDR3 length: 15 residues. The germline CDR1 and CDR2 sequences are SGHRS and YFSETQ.

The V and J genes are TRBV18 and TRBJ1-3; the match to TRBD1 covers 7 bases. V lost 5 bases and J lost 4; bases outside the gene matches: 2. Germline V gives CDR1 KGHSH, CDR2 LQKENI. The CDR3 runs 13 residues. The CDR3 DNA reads TGTGCCAGCTCAACAGGGGAAGGAAACACCATATATTTT. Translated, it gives CASSTGEGNTIYF.